This T cell receptor (beta chain) was captured by sequencing in a study of blood T cell repertoires in COVID-19 (dated by TCRdb to 2018 to 2021). Background on the whole study: The collaborator samples originated in the United States, Italy and Spain and spanned the acute and convalescent phases of COVID-19. The material from the prospective study consisted of cDNA or gDNA derived from T cells, B-cell-depleted T cells, or PBMCs. Subjects who had been exposed to COVID-19, were actively infected with it, or had recovered from it provided the deeply sampled blood TCRbeta repertoires that made up the dataset. The repertoires were made available in a free public database intended to serve as a resource for research on the immune response to SARS-CoV-2. The samples were drawn from the first 160 participants of the ongoing ImmuneRACE study and from some 1,300 subjects provided by 6 global collaborators. The sample metadata nearly always contained a de-identified subject ID, COVID-19 status, age in years and sex. Where HLA class I and class II types were available, the types were taken from metadata supplied by the sample provider, not from assay-based typing. Overall study results and their limits: The amount of clinical and demographic metadata varied by source and participant and was provided uncurated.

The immunoSEQ Assay, a bias-controlled multiplex PCR, was used to amplify TCRbeta CDR3 regions from genomic DNA. From the authors' description of their analysis: The number of nucleated cells in each sample was estimated from the amplification of reference gene primers within the assay. Sequence reads were collapsed and filtered to measure the absolute abundance of every unique TCRbeta CDR3 rearrangement. For each sample, productive Simpson clonality was calculated as the square root of Simpson's diversity index across productive rearrangements. TCRdb mirrors the immuneACCESS table, restricted to in-frame sequences. Some clones are absent from its copies; in checked studies, under half trace to an unresolved V gene, and the reason for the others is unknown. Clonal size and the V and J genes are those of that table, whereas D and trimming came from the DNA. The sample data list about 110,000 clones, and roughly 84% of these were observed just once. The ten most abundant clones make up 2% to 2.5% of the sample.

The germline V gene yields MGHRA for CDR1 and YSYEKL for CDR2. The CDR3 runs 16 amino acids, cysteine and phenylalanine included. Of all the DNA, just the CDR3 is kept, 48 bases in frame from base 1. Trimming accounts for 1 base at V and 1 base at J, while the number of junction bases matched to no gene is 0. The collaborating institutions used their own protocols to collect whole blood in K2EDTA tubes. Collaborator samples were shipped for TCRbeta analysis as frozen whole blood, isolated PBMCs, or DNA extracted from either sample type. The sample holds a few counts of this clone. The specificity of this receptor is unknown. Per-nucleotide qualities are absent, and no much larger clonotype sits a single base away.

Sequencing was carried out using peripheral blood. In this chain, TRBV4-1 is recombined with TRBJ2-3, with 12 central nucleotides matching TRBD1. The TCR was taken from a human donor in a cohort sampled during active COVID-19. The CDR3 region has the sequence CASSQGDRGRTDTQYF. The sequence in DNA is TGCGCCAGCAGCCAAGGGGACAGGGGGCGCACAGATACGCAGTATTTT.